This T cell receptor beta chain was recovered during a study of blood T cell repertoires in COVID-19. TCRdb's copy holds only in-frame clones and misses some; the assay was immunoSEQ multiplex PCR. The sample lists about 65,000 clones, approximately 93% seen once, with roughly 2.7% in the top ten. Germline values: CDR1 LNHNV, CDR2 YYDKDF (reference sequence). The CDR3 is made up of 18 amino acids. Between the trimmed V and J ends, which lost 1 base and 1 base, there was a span of 16 bases. Sample: peripheral blood. The clonotype originates from a man in his 70s with active COVID-19. The chain joins TRBV15 to TRBJ2-2; possible D gene TRBD2, 6 bases. The CDR3 sequence: CATSRAKTGTGNTGELFF. The CDR3 DNA is TGTGCCACCAGCAGAGCGAAAACCGGGACTGGGAACACCGGGGAGCTGTTTTTT. Variable domain in full (rest from reference TRBV15 and TRBJ2-2): DAMVIQNPRYQVTQFGKPVTLSCSQTLNHNVMYWYQQKSSQAPKLLFHYYDKDFNNEADTPDNFQSRRPNTSFCFLDIRSPGLGDTAMYLCATSRAKTGTGNTGELFFGEGSRLTVL.